These 13 T cell receptor beta chains were all obtained from the same sample, sequenced in a study of T cells in Graves' hyperthyroidism and ophthalmopathy. The CDR3 regions of TCR beta were amplified from RNA transcripts. The HTBI primer set was used in a first-round RT-PCR of the TCR CDR3. Each CDR3 protein is one row after TCRdb ran MiXCR on the multiplex PCR reads. The repertoire holds over 450,000 distinct CDR3 sequences, with roughly 18% as singletons. Sample: blood. All receptors derive from a woman between 18 and 29 years old with Graves' ophthalmopathy.

The sample holds many counts of this clonotype. The chain recombines TRBV7-8 with TRBJ1-1, with D perhaps TRBD1 (5 bases). V was pared by 0 bases and J by 0 bases, with 11 bases between. The CDR3 is made up of 16 amino acids. Germline V gene sequence: CDR1 SGHVS, CDR2 FQNEAQ. CDR3 region: CASSLARGNMNTEAFF. DNA for the CDR3: TGTGCCAGCAGCTTAGCGCGGGGGAACATGAACACTGAAGCTTTCTTT.

This clonotype was counted many times. This chain links TRBV6-6 with TRBJ1-2; no reliable D call. Germline CDR1 reads MNHNY; CDR2 reads SVGAGI (reference sequence). The CDR3 runs to 16 residues. Trimming took off 0 bases at V and 2 bases at J, with 13 bases between the two ends. The CDR3 sequence: CASSYSNEVANYGYTF. The CDR3 region has the DNA TGTGCCAGCAGTTACTCGAATGAAGTGGCAAACTATGGCTACACCTTC.

This clonotype was seen more than once but under ten times. The chain combines TRBV29-1 with TRBJ2-2, with 7 bases aligning to TRBD1. The CDR3 totals 15 residues. With V trimmed by 7 bases and J by 4 bases, 12 bases remained unmatched. Germline CDR1 is SQVTM and CDR2 is ANQGSEA. The CDR3 bases are TGCAGCGCCCGTACCGGGACAGACCTCACCGGGGAGCTGTTTTTT. It encodes CSARTGTDLTGELFF.

CDR3 protein: CASSEPGSFYNEQFF. The CDR3 DNA follows: TGTGCCAGCAGTGAACCCGGTTCTTTCTACAATGAGCAGTTCTTC. This chain links TRBV6-1 with TRBJ2-1; D is undetermined. The germline CDR1 and CDR2 sequences are MNHNS and SASEGT. The length of the CDR3 is 15 residues. Deletions cut 2 bases from V and 3 bases from J, with 11 bases between.

This rearrangement joins TRBV7-3 to TRBJ1-2; tentatively, D is TRBD1 (6 bases). V dropped 7 bases and J dropped 6 bases, with 15 bases sitting between them. The CDR3 spans 13 residues. Looked up from germline, CDR1 is SGHTA and CDR2 is FQGTGA. The DNA for the CDR3 is TGTGCCAGCAAATCGGGAACAGGGAATGGCTACACCTTC. Protein product: CASKSGTGNGYTF. Supplemented by reference TRBV7-3 and TRBJ1-2, the full variable domain reads GAGVSQTPSNKVTEKGKYVELRCDPISGHTALYWYRQSLGQGPEFLIYFQGTGAADDSGLPNDRFFAVRPEGSVSTLKIQRTERGDSAVYLCASKSGTGNGYTFGSGTRLTVV.

This chain links TRBV29-1 with TRBJ2-7, with TRBD1 matching over 7 bases. V shed 8 bases and J 5 bases; nucleotides not matched to a gene: 15. Germline V gives CDR1 SQVTM, CDR2 ANQGSEA. The CDR3 totals 14 residues. The CDR3, as DNA: TGCAGCACTTCGACAGGGCCGACTGGCCACGAGCAGTACTTC. This encodes CSTSTGPTGHEQYF.

This clonotype was detected once. The CDR3 here is CASSLDHKNSPLHF. Here the CDR3 DNA reads TGTGCCAGCAGCTTAGATCACAAGAATTCACCCCTCCACTTT. The chain joins TRBV7-6 to TRBJ1-6; no clear D gene. Deletions cut 1 base from V and 7 bases from J, with 8 bases between. The CDR3 length is 14 residues. The germline CDR1 and CDR2 sequences are SGHVS and FNYEAQ. The full variable domain, in which reference TRBV7-6 and TRBJ1-6 provide the parts outside the CDR3, is GAGVSQSPRYKVTKRGQDVALRCDPISGHVSLYWYRQALGQGPEFLTYFNYEAQQDKSGLPNDRFSAERPEGSISTLTIQRTEQRDSAMYRCASSLDHKNSPLHFGNGTRLTVT.

The chain is built from TRBV11-2 and TRBJ2-5; weak D call: TRBD2 (8 bases). The germline V gene has CDR1 SGHAT and CDR2 FQNNGV. This CDR3 is built from 15 residues. The V end was cut by 7 bases, the J end by 1 base, with 16 bases between. CDR3 residues: CASTGRGRPQETQYF. In DNA form, the CDR3 reads TGTGCCAGCACCGGGAGGGGGCGGCCCCAAGAGACCCAGTACTTC. Full variable domain (rest looked up from reference TRBV11-2 and TRBJ2-5): EAGVAQSPRYKIIEKRQSVAFWCNPISGHATLYWYQQILGQGPKLLIQFQNNGVVDDSQLPKDRFSAERLKGVDSTLKIQPAKLEDSAVYLCASTGRGRPQETQYFGPGTRLLVL.

The chain carries TRBV29-1 and TRBJ2-1, with 11 bases identical to TRBD2. CDR1 SQVTM and CDR2 ANQGSEA come from the germline V gene. This CDR3 is built from 16 residues. V shed 1 base, J shed 1 base, and the junction held 3 bases outside the gene matches. This CDR3 reads CSVEGPSGGSYNEQFF. The CDR3, as DNA: TGCAGCGTTGAAGGGCCTAGCGGGGGGTCCTACAATGAGCAGTTCTTC.

This clonotype occurred many times. The V call is TRBV28, the J call TRBJ2-7, with D hard to call. Germline-derived CDR1 and CDR2 are MDHEN and SYDVKM. V lost 1 base, J lost 7 bases, and 11 bases lay in between. The CDR3 totals 13 residues. Written as DNA, the CDR3 is TGTGCCAGCAGTTTATTGTTCCCATGGGAGCAGTACTTC. Translating gives CASSLLFPWEQYF.

This clonotype was recorded many times. The chain has TRBV18 and TRBJ2-3, with D unresolved. Germline CDR1 and CDR2: KGHSH and LQKENI. CDR3 length: 15 residues. The germline V and J ends were trimmed by 0 bases and 1 base, with 8 bases remaining between them. CDR3 loop: CASSPPLRRTDTQYF. The CDR3 coding sequence is TGTGCCAGCTCACCACCCTTGCGGCGCACAGATACGCAGTATTTT. The full variable domain, in which reference TRBV18 and TRBJ2-3 provide the parts outside the CDR3, is NAGVMQNPRHLVRRRGQEARLRCSPMKGHSHVYWYRQLPEEGLKFMVYLQKENIIDESGMPKERFSAEFPKEGPSILRIQQVVRGDSAAYFCASSPPLRRTDTQYFGPGTRLTVL.

The gene calls are TRBV5-6 and TRBJ1-1; tentative D call: TRBD1 (6 bases). The V gene lost 3 bases and the J gene lost 8 bases, with 14 bases spanning the gap. Per germline, CDR1 SGHDT and CDR2 YYEEEE. This CDR3 spans 13 amino acids. Here the CDR3 reads CASSYTPDREAFF. CDR3 DNA sequence: TGTGCCAGCAGCTATACCCCCGACAGGGAAGCTTTCTTT.

CDR3 coding DNA: TGTGCCAGCAGCAACGGACAGGGGGCCTATGGCTACACCTTC. It translates to CASSNGQGAYGYTF. The V and J genes are TRBV11-2 and TRBJ1-2; 11 nucleotides agree with TRBD1. The CDR3 has 14 residues. J lost 4 bases, V lost 5 bases, and 3 bases had no gene match. The germline CDR1 and CDR2 sequences are SGHAT and FQNNGV.